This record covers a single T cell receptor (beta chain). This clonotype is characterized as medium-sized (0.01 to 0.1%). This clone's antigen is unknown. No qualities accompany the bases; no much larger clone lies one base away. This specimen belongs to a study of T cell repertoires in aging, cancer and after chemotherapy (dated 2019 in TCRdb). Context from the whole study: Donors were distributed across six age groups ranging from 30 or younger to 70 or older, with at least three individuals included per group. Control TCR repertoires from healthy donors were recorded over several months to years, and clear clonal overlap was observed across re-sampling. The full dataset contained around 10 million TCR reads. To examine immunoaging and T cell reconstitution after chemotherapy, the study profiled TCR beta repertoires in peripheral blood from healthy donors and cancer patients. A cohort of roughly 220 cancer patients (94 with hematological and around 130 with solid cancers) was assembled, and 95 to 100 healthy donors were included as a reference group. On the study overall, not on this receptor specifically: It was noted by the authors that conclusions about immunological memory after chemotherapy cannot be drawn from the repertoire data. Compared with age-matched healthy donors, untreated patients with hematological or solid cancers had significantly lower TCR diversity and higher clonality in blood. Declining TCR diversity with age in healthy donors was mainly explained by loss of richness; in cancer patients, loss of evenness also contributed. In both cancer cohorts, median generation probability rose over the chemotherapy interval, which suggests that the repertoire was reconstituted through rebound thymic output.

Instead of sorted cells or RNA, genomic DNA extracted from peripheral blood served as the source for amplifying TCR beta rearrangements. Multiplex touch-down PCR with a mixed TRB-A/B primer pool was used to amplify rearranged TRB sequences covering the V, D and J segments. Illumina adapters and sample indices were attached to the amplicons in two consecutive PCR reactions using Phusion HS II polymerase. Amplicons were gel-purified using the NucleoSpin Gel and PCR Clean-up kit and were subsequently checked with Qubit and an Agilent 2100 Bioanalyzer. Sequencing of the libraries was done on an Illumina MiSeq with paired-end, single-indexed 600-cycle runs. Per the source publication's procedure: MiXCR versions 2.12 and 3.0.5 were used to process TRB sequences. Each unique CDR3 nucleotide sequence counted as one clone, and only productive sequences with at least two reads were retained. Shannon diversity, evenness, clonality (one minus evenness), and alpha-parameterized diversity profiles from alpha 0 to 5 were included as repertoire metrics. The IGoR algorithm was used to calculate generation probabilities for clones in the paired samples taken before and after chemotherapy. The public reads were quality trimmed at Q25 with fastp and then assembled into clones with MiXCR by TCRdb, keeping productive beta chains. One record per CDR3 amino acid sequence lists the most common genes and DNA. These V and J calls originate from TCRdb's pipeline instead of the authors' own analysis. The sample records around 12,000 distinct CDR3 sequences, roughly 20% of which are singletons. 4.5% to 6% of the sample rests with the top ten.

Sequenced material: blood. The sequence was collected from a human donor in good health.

The DNA sequence is TGCAGTGCTAGCGGGCAGGACCCCTACGAGCAGTACTTC. This sequence encodes CSASGQDPYEQYF. The chain is made from TRBV20-1 and TRBJ2-7; the D gene is unclear. Cut back by 3 bases and 2 bases, the V and J ends lie 11 bases apart. Measured from the cysteine to the phenylalanine, the CDR3 is 13 residues long. The only DNA kept is the CDR3, 39 bases in frame from the first base. Sequences DFQATT (CDR1) and SNEGSKA (CDR2) are obtained from the germline V gene (reference sequence).